This passage covers 24 T cell receptor beta chains from one sample sequenced in a study of cytomegalovirus exposure and HLA in healthy donors. PCR employed 60 Vbeta and 13 Jbeta primers. Produced via immunoSEQ multiplex PCR; TCRdb's table is partial and in-frame only. This repertoire comprises approximately 110,000 clones; its ten largest clones make up 6.8%. Sequencing was performed on PBMCs. These receptors were collected from a man aged 35 to 55 in good health and CMV-seropositive.

The gene calls are TRBV27 and TRBJ1-1, with D possibly matching TRBD1 (6 bases). This CDR3 region has 16 residues. Germline CDR1 is MNHEY and CDR2 is SMNVEV (reference sequence). V was clipped by 4 bases and J by 5 bases, with 20 bases between them. CDR3 residues: CASSSFPTGGRTEAFF. The CDR3, as DNA: TGTGCCAGCAGTTCCTTCCCGACAGGTGGGAGAACTGAAGCTTTCTTT.

The chain links TRBV7-8 to TRBJ2-1; D call uncertain. The CDR3 consists of 16 residues. V was trimmed by 3 bases and J by 0 bases, leaving 12 bases between them. From germline, CDR1 is SGHVS and CDR2 FQNEAQ. This CDR3 is CASSFLPASSYNEQFF. As DNA, the CDR3 is TGTGCCAGCAGCTTCCTCCCCGCGAGCTCCTACAATGAGCAGTTCTTC.

The rearrangement links TRBV7-2 to TRBJ1-3; 8 nucleotides match TRBD1. CDR3 length: 17 residues. Germline assignment: CDR1 SGHTA and CDR2 FQGNSA. The V segment lost 1 base and the J segment 6 bases; nucleotides outside the gene matches: 11. CDR3 sequence: CASSLVGVGQAQNTIYF. CDR3 nucleotides: TGTGCCAGCAGCTTAGTGGGGGTGGGACAGGCTCAAAACACCATATATTTT. Complete variable domain (other parts from reference TRBV7-2 and TRBJ1-3): GAGVSQSPSNKVTEKGKDVELRCDPISGHTALYWYRQSLGQGLEFLIYFQGNSAPDKSGLPSDRFSAERTGGSVSTLTIQRTQQEDSAVYLCASSLVGVGQAQNTIYFGEGSWLTVV.

The J gene is TRBJ1-2, the V gene TRBV4-1; D gene ambiguous. V gave up 1 base and J gave up 8 bases, with 11 bases separating them. The CDR3 consists of 13 residues. The germline CDR1 and CDR2 sequences are MGHRA and YSYEKL. CDR3 DNA: TGCGCCAGCAGCCAAGTAGAGGGTGACGGCTACACCTTC. Protein product: CASSQVEGDGYTF.

The rearrangement uses TRBV5-6 and TRBJ2-1, with TRBD2 identical over 7 bases. The CDR3 spans 16 residues. CDR1 and CDR2 (germline): SGHDT, YYEEEE. V dropped 4 bases and J dropped 2; count of bases not matched to a gene: 9. The CDR3 sequence is CASSPETSSTYNEQFF. CDR3 DNA: TGTGCCAGCAGCCCCGAGACTAGCTCGACCTACAATGAGCAGTTCTTC.

The chain is built from TRBV5-4 and TRBJ1-1, with D possibly TRBD1 on 6 matching bases. The V end was cut by 4 bases, the J end by 1 base, with 11 bases between. Looked up from germline, CDR1 is SGHNT and CDR2 is YYREEE (reference sequence). The CDR3 length is 14 residues. CDR3 coding DNA: TGTGCCAGCAGCCAGGGACACACGAACACTGAAGCTTTCTTT. Its protein is CASSQGHTNTEAFF.

V usage is TRBV11-2 and J usage is TRBJ2-1; 9 nucleotides match TRBD2. Germline V gene data show CDR1 as SGHAT and CDR2 as FQNNGV. The CDR3 loop spans 17 amino acids. Unmatched junction bases numbered 13, after V lost 5 bases and J lost 5 bases. CDR3 sequence reads: CASSPRGHSGSHNEQFF. CDR3 nucleotides: TGTGCCAGCAGCCCGAGGGGACATAGCGGGAGCCACAATGAGCAGTTCTTC.

The gene calls are TRBV4-2 and TRBJ2-2, with TRBD2 matching 10 bases. The germline V gene encodes CDR1 LGHNA and CDR2 YNFKEQ. The CDR3 is 17 residues long. V lost 2 bases to trimming and J lost 0 bases; unmatched junction nucleotides: 3. For the CDR3, the DNA is TGTGCCAGCAGCCAAACGACTAGCGGGTCGAACACCGGGGAGCTGTTTTTT. This sequence encodes CASSQTTSGSNTGELFF.

The chain employs TRBV30 and TRBJ1-1; TRBD1 aligns across 12 bases. Per germline, CDR1 GTSNPN and CDR2 SVGIG (reference sequence). The CDR3 extends over 14 amino acids. V lost 1 base, J lost 11 bases, and 8 bases stayed unmatched. The CDR3 reads CAWSAWDRGRQAFF. The CDR3 DNA follows: TGTGCCTGGAGTGCTTGGGACAGGGGGCGCCAGGCTTTCTTT.

The V and J genes are TRBV29-1 and TRBJ1-2, with TRBD1 matching over 7 bases. This CDR3 has 13 amino acids. CDR1 is SQVTM, CDR2 ANQGSEA, per germline. V trimming: 2 bases; J trimming: 4 bases; junction bases outside the gene matches: 4. The CDR3 DNA reads TGCAGCGTTGAAAAAGACAGGGCCTATGGCTACACCTTC. Its translation: CSVEKDRAYGYTF.

The chain is built from TRBV19 and TRBJ1-5, with 7 bases matching TRBD1. This CDR3 spans 16 amino acids. The germline CDR1 and CDR2 sequences are LNHDA and SQIVND (reference sequence). Losses at the gene ends were 3 bases for V and 4 bases for J; bases not matched to a gene: 9. CDR3 sequence reads: CASSIQNRGRNQPQHF. As DNA, the CDR3 is TGTGCCAGTAGTATCCAAAACAGGGGAAGGAATCAGCCCCAGCATTTT.

In DNA form, the CDR3 reads TGTGCCAGCAGTTTTAGGGGGCGGGCGTGGGGCTACACCTTC. This encodes CASSFRGRAWGYTF. The V call is TRBV28, the J call TRBJ1-2; TRBD1 matches at 7 bases. Trimming removed 3 bases from V and 8 bases from J; junction bases left unmatched: 9. The CDR3 length is 14 residues. Germline assignment: CDR1 MDHEN and CDR2 SYDVKM.

The V gene is TRBV30, the J gene TRBJ1-5, with D tentatively TRBD1 (5 bases). V lost 3 bases, J lost 2 bases, and 14 bases lay in between. Germline CDR1 and CDR2: GTSNPN and SVGIG (reference sequence). The CDR3 has 15 amino acids. The CDR3 reads CAWSRGGFGNQPQHF. In DNA, the CDR3 is TGTGCCTGGAGCCGGGGGGGTTTTGGCAATCAGCCCCAGCATTTT.

V gene TRBV6-6 combines with J gene TRBJ2-7, with TRBD2 matching 7 bases. With 6 bases clipped from V and 0 bases from J, the junction kept 8 bases outside the gene matches. CDR3 length equals 15 residues. Germline V gene lookup returns CDR1 MNHNY and CDR2 SVGAGI (reference sequence). CDR3 DNA: TGTGCCAGCAGCCCCTCCCGGGACTACTCCTACGAGCAGTACTTC. Translating gives CASSPSRDYSYEQYF.

This chain links TRBV28 with TRBJ1-3; perhaps TRBD1 as D (5 bases). CDR3 length equals 19 residues. CDR1 is MDHEN and CDR2 is SYDVKM in the germline V gene. The V and J ends lost 3 bases and 3 bases respectively, with 24 bases between them. CDR3 protein: CASSFPSPAGPKIGNTIYF. As DNA, the CDR3 is TGTGCCAGCAGTTTCCCTTCGCCGGCGGGACCTAAGATTGGAAACACCATATATTTT.

The chain has TRBV4-2 and TRBJ2-6; TRBD1 is a possible D gene (6 bases). CDR3 size: 19 residues. Per the germline V gene, CDR1 is LGHNA and CDR2 is YNFKEQ. Trimming pared 3 bases from V and 0 bases from J, leaving 18 bases between. CDR3 sequence (DNA): TGTGCCAGCAGCCACTCAACAGGGCGGGCCTACTCTGGGGCCAACGTCCTGACTTTC. Its translation is CASSHSTGRAYSGANVLTF.

This chain links TRBV7-9 with TRBJ2-7; D is unclear. This CDR3 spans 14 amino acids. Trimming shortened V by 0 bases and J by 4 bases, and 10 bases separated the two germline ends. CDR1 is SEHNR, CDR2 FQNEAQ, per germline (reference sequence). CDR3 in amino acids: CASSLALEWYEQYF. The DNA of the CDR3 is TGTGCCAGCAGCTTAGCGCTAGAGTGGTACGAGCAGTACTTC. The whole variable domain, remainder taken from reference TRBV7-9 and TRBJ2-7, is DTGVSQNPRHKITKRGQNVTFRCDPISEHNRLYWYRQTLGQGPEFLTYFQNEAQLEKSRLLSDRFSAERPKGSFSTLEIQRTEQGDSAMYLCASSLALEWYEQYFGPGTRLTVT.

The rearrangement links TRBV9 to TRBJ2-3, with 9 nucleotides matching TRBD1. CDR1 SGDLS and CDR2 YYNGEE come from the germline V gene. The ends lost 0 bases at V and 4 bases at J; junction bases unmatched: 12. This CDR3 is 18 amino acids long. The CDR3 sequence: CASSVDMGQGFLADTQYF. The DNA of the CDR3 is TGTGCCAGCAGCGTAGATATGGGACAGGGATTTTTAGCAGATACGCAGTATTTT.

The chain carries TRBV10-3 and TRBJ2-7, with 7 bases lining up with TRBD2. The CDR3 length is 13 residues. The J segment lost 6 bases and the V segment lost 2 bases, leaving 4 bases of the junction unmatched. Germline V CDR1 and CDR2: ENHRY, SYGVKD. CDR3 protein: CAISEQSSGEQYF. CDR3 nucleotide sequence: TGTGCCATCAGTGAGCAATCTAGCGGCGAGCAGTACTTC.

The chain carries TRBV16 and TRBJ1-1, with D perhaps TRBD1 (5 bases). The V and J ends lost 7 bases and 1 base respectively, with 10 bases between them. CDR1 KGHSY and CDR2 FQNENV come from the germline V gene. The CDR3 totals 13 residues. In nucleotides, the CDR3 is TGTGCCAGCACCCTGACAGCGAACACTGAAGCTTTCTTT. The encoded protein is CASTLTANTEAFF.

J is TRBJ2-7 and V is TRBV6-6; D ambiguous. Germline V CDR1 and CDR2: MNHNY, SVGAGI (reference sequence). The CDR3 covers 13 residues. V was cut by 0 bases and J by 3 bases, with 6 bases left in between. CDR3 coding DNA: TGTGCCAGCAGTTACTCCGGGTTCTACGAGCAGTACTTC. Protein product: CASSYSGFYEQYF.

The chain employs TRBV5-1 and TRBJ2-6, with D possibly TRBD1 on 6 matching bases. This CDR3 is 18 amino acids long. V gave up 4 bases and J gave up 0 bases, with 17 bases separating them. Per germline, CDR1 SGHRS and CDR2 YFSETQ. The CDR3 loop is CASSTDSASTSGANVLTF. In nucleotides, the CDR3 is TGCGCCAGCAGCACGGACAGTGCTTCCACCTCTGGGGCCAACGTCCTGACTTTC.

V is TRBV5-1 and J is TRBJ1-1; TRBD1 might be the D (5 bases). The CDR3 has 14 amino acids. V was trimmed by 3 bases and J by 4 bases, leaving 13 bases between them. Germline loops: CDR1 SGHRS, CDR2 YFSETQ. The CDR3 nucleotides read TGCGCCAGCAGCTGGGGGGATTCGAGCACTGAAGCTTTCTTT. It codes for CASSWGDSSTEAFF.

The V gene is TRBV6-1, the J gene TRBJ1-5; D ambiguous. Germline V gives CDR1 MNHNS, CDR2 SASEGT. The CDR3 contains 16 residues. Trimming shortened V by 4 bases and J by 0 bases, and 13 bases separated the two germline ends. Written as DNA, the CDR3 is TGTGCCAGCAGTGCAGAGGCTGTTTATAGCAATCAGCCCCAGCATTTT. This encodes CASSAEAVYSNQPQHF.